This record concerns one T cell receptor (beta chain) sequence. Its cognate antigen is unknown. V was clipped by 2 bases and J by 6 bases, with 19 bases between them. The CDR3 length is 17 residues. The germline CDR1 and CDR2 sequences are LGHDT and YNNKEL (reference sequence). This record comes from a study of T cell responses to AZD1222 COVID-19 vaccine. Data came from immunoSEQ multiplex PCR; TCRdb stores just in-frame clones and leaves some out. The repertoire holds 100,000 to 150,000 clones, approximately 90% seen once, with roughly 1.5% in the top ten. Findings of the study overall: Clonal diversity may have been underestimated in mostly white British donors. Spike regions recognized by vaccine-associated CD4 TCRs spanned the protein, led by 160-218 and 743-854. Repertoires were collected only later (after the peak T cell response had occurred).

This receptor was taken from an adult in good health. Sequences were derived from peripheral blood, sampled on day 0 of AZD1222 vaccination. J is TRBJ1-4 and V is TRBV3-1 (or the pseudogene TRBV3-2); the D gene is possibly TRBD1 (5 bases). CDR3 in amino acids: CASSQFQGTALDEKLFF. The CDR3 DNA reads as TGTGCCAGCAGCCAATTCCAGGGCACCGCGCTCGATGAAAAACTGTTTTTT.